A selection of T cell receptor beta chains follows, all from one sample in a study of human T cells and chemical hapten exposure. TCRdb reprocessed the RACE reads with MiXCR, giving one entry per CDR3 protein. The table records tens of thousands of distinct CDR3 sequences, roughly 5.4% of them present only once. The sequenced material came from whole blood. The source of these receptors is a human donor in good health. Some clones in this sample may be carry-over from other donors' samples. Both conserved end residues are part of each CDR3. A D gene is named only where the DNA matches it firmly. Clone size is not always given. Where it is, it says once, few, many or a class for expanded clones.

DNA: TGTGCCAGCAGTTTGGCCCCCGGCCTAGTCCCTTCCCTCGATGAGCAGTTCTTC
CDR3: CASSLAPGLVPSLDEQFF
size: few
D: -
length: 18
J: TRBJ2-1
V: TRBV27

DNA: TGCAGTGCCCCAGGGGGGAGCTCCTATAATTCACCCCTCCACTTT
CDR3: CSAPGGSSYNSPLHF
size: many
D: TRBD1
length: 15
J: TRBJ1-6
V: TRBV20-1

DNA: TGCGCCAGCAGCCCACCCCGGGCTAGCGGAATCCACAATGAGCAGTTCTTC
CDR3: CASSPPRASGIHNEQFF
size: many
D: TRBD2
length: 17
J: TRBJ2-1
V: TRBV5-1

DNA: TGCGCCAGCAGGAGGGTGGAGGGGGGGTACACTGAAGCTTTCTTT
CDR3: CASRRVEGGYTEAFF
size: few
D: -
length: 15
J: TRBJ1-1
V: TRBV4-3

DNA: TGTGCCAGTATGACGGGGTTGGATCAGCCCCAGCATTTT
CDR3: CASMTGLDQPQHF
size: -
D: -
length: 13
J: TRBJ1-5
V: TRBV19

DNA: TGTGCCAGCATGGCGGGGAACTACAATGAGCAGTTCTTC
CDR3: CASMAGNYNEQFF
size: many
D: -
length: 13
J: TRBJ2-1
V: TRBV7-2

DNA: TGTGCCAGCACACCAAGGTTAGGAGGGTCCTACAATGAGCAGTTCTTC
CDR3: CASTPRLGGSYNEQFF
size: -
D: -
length: 16
J: TRBJ2-1
V: TRBV18

DNA: TGTGCCAGCTCACCAAGGACAGGGCAAATTTCTGGGGCCAACGTCCTGACTTTC
CDR3: CASSPRTGQISGANVLTF
size: few
D: TRBD1
length: 18
J: TRBJ2-6
V: TRBV18

DNA: TGCAGTGCTCTCGGGGGGGCAGGGGAGCAGTTCTTC
CDR3: CSALGGAGEQFF
size: many
D: TRBD2
length: 12
J: TRBJ2-1
V: TRBV20-1

DNA: TGTGCCAGCAGTGGACTAGCGGGAGAGTCCTACAATGAGCAGTTCTTC
CDR3: CASSGLAGESYNEQFF
size: many
D: TRBD2
length: 16
J: TRBJ2-1
V: TRBV28

DNA: TGTGCCAGCAGCCCAGGGGGCGGCTATGGCTACACCTTC
CDR3: CASSPGGGYGYTF
size: many
D: TRBD1
length: 13
J: TRBJ1-2
V: TRBV28

DNA: TGTGCCAGCAGCTTAGACGGACAGATTAATGAAAAACTGTTTTTT
CDR3: CASSLDGQINEKLFF
size: -
D: -
length: 15
J: TRBJ1-4
V: TRBV7-2

DNA: TGCAGCGTTGGAGATGCAGCCTACATGAACACTGAAGCTTTCTTT
CDR3: CSVGDAAYMNTEAFF
size: many
D: -
length: 15
J: TRBJ1-1
V: TRBV29-1

DNA: TGTGCCAGCAGCCAAGATCCGGGACAGGGGGCGCATGGCTACACCTTC
CDR3: CASSQDPGQGAHGYTF
size: many
D: TRBD1
length: 16
J: TRBJ1-2
V: TRBV3-1

DNA: TGTGCCAGCAGTCAGCGGTTAGGGTACCAAGAGACCCAGTACTTC
CDR3: CASSQRLGYQETQYF
size: many
D: -
length: 15
J: TRBJ2-5
V: TRBV28

DNA: TGCAGTGCTAGACGGAACACTGAAGCTTTCTTT
CDR3: CSARRNTEAFF
size: many
D: -
length: 11
J: TRBJ1-1
V: TRBV20-1

DNA: TGTGCCAGCAACCCCTGGGGGGGCAGGGGCACAGATACGCAGTATTTT
CDR3: CASNPWGGRGTDTQYF
size: many
D: -
length: 16
J: TRBJ2-3
V: TRBV7-2

DNA: TGCGCCAGCAGCCAAGGGGGCAACTTCTATGGCTACACCTTC
CDR3: CASSQGGNFYGYTF
size: once
D: -
length: 14
J: TRBJ1-2
V: TRBV4-1

DNA: TGTGCCAGCAGCTTAGCAGGGGCCTATAACTATGGCTACACCTTC
CDR3: CASSLAGAYNYGYTF
size: many
D: -
length: 15
J: TRBJ1-2
V: TRBV7-2

DNA: TGTGCCAGCACCCAAAGAGGGTACGGGGAGCTGTTTTTT
CDR3: CASTQRGYGELFF
size: many
D: -
length: 13
J: TRBJ2-2
V: TRBV12-3/TRBV12-4

DNA: TGTGCCAGCAGATCTAGCGGGAGGAACACCGGGGAGCTGTTTTTT
CDR3: CASRSSGRNTGELFF
size: many
D: TRBD2
length: 15
J: TRBJ2-2
V: TRBV6-6

DNA: TGTGCTAGCAGCTTATCCCACAGCGGGGAAGAGACCCAGTACTTC
CDR3: CASSLSHSGEETQYF
size: -
D: TRBD2
length: 15
J: TRBJ2-5
V: TRBV7-7

DNA: TGTGCCAGAATTTCCGAGGGGGTCAATCAGCCCCAGCATTTT
CDR3: CARISEGVNQPQHF
size: -
D: -
length: 14
J: TRBJ1-5
V: TRBV6-2/TRBV6-3

DNA: TGTGCCACCAGTGATCATGACAGGGACACCGGGGAGCTGTTTTTT
CDR3: CATSDHDRDTGELFF
size: many
D: TRBD1
length: 15
J: TRBJ2-2
V: TRBV24-1

DNA: TGTGCCTGGAGTGTACCGGGGGGACACTCTGGAAACACCATATATTTT
CDR3: CAWSVPGGHSGNTIYF
size: many
D: -
length: 16
J: TRBJ1-3
V: TRBV30

DNA: TGTGCCAGCAGCTCCCAGCATTTGACAGGGAACTCTGGGGCCAACGTCCTGACTTTC
CDR3: CASSSQHLTGNSGANVLTF
size: many
D: TRBD1
length: 19
J: TRBJ2-6
V: TRBV5-6

DNA: TGTGCCAGCAGCCAATCGCGGACAGGGGCGACCTCAAACTATGGCTACACCTTC
CDR3: CASSQSRTGATSNYGYTF
size: many
D: TRBD1
length: 18
J: TRBJ1-2
V: TRBV16

DNA: TGCGCCAGCAGCTCCCCGACAGCTAGCACAGATACGCAGTATTTT
CDR3: CASSSPTASTDTQYF
size: many
D: -
length: 15
J: TRBJ2-3
V: TRBV5-1

DNA: TGCGCCAGCAGCCAAGACGCCTACCGAGGGCAGCCCCAGCATTTT
CDR3: CASSQDAYRGQPQHF
size: many
D: -
length: 15
J: TRBJ1-5
V: TRBV4-3

DNA: TGTGCCAGCAGCTTGGCACAGAAAAACATTCAGTACTTC
CDR3: CASSLAQKNIQYF
size: medium-sized
D: -
length: 13
J: TRBJ2-4
V: TRBV5-4

DNA: TGTGCCAGCAGCCAAGAGGTTCACTCTCAAGCTTTCTTT
CDR3: CASSQEVHSQAFF
size: many
D: -
length: 13
J: TRBJ1-1
V: TRBV4-2

DNA: TGTGCCAGCAGCTTAGGACGTAACTCCTACAATGAGCAGTTCTTC
CDR3: CASSLGRNSYNEQFF
size: many
D: -
length: 15
J: TRBJ2-1
V: TRBV7-2

DNA: TGCGCCAGCAGCTCGGACACAAATAATTCACCCCTCCACTTT
CDR3: CASSSDTNNSPLHF
size: many
D: -
length: 14
J: TRBJ1-6
V: TRBV5-1

DNA: TGCGCCAGCAGCCAACAGGACAGCGAGCAGTACTTC
CDR3: CASSQQDSEQYF
size: many
D: -
length: 12
J: TRBJ2-7
V: TRBV4-1

DNA: TGTGCCAGCAGCTTAGTAGGCATAGCCACAGATACGCAGTATTTT
CDR3: CASSLVGIATDTQYF
size: many
D: -
length: 15
J: TRBJ2-3
V: TRBV7-2

DNA: TGCGCCAGCAGCTTAGGTCTTTCGGCAGCGGGAGGTGGTCACAATGAGCAGTTCTTC
CDR3: CASSLGLSAAGGGHNEQFF
size: -
D: TRBD2
length: 19
J: TRBJ2-1
V: TRBV5-1

DNA: TGTGCCAGCTCACCCAAGGACGGTTTAGCCAAAAACATTCAGTACTTC
CDR3: CASSPKDGLAKNIQYF
size: few
D: -
length: 16
J: TRBJ2-4
V: TRBV18

DNA: TGTGCCAGCAGCGCACAGAACTATGGCTACACCTTC
CDR3: CASSAQNYGYTF
size: many
D: -
length: 12
J: TRBJ1-2
V: TRBV7-9

DNA: TGTGCCAGCAAGGGTGTTTGGTCGGTCAGGGAAGCTTTCTTT
CDR3: CASKGVWSVREAFF
size: few
D: -
length: 14
J: TRBJ1-1
V: TRBV2

DNA: TGCAGTGCTAGAACCCTAGCGGGGTACAATGAGCAGTTCTTC
CDR3: CSARTLAGYNEQFF
size: many
D: TRBD2
length: 14
J: TRBJ2-1
V: TRBV20-1

DNA: TGCGCCAGCAGCCAAGGACTATCATTTATCAATGAGCAGTTCTTC
CDR3: CASSQGLSFINEQFF
size: -
D: -
length: 15
J: TRBJ2-1
V: TRBV4-1

DNA: TGCGCCAGCAGCTTGGCGGCTAGCGGGGAAGAGACCCAGTACTTC
CDR3: CASSLAASGEETQYF
size: few
D: TRBD2
length: 15
J: TRBJ2-5
V: TRBV5-1

DNA: TGCAGTGCTTTACAGGGAAACGAGCAGTACTTC
CDR3: CSALQGNEQYF
size: many
D: -
length: 11
J: TRBJ2-7
V: TRBV20-1